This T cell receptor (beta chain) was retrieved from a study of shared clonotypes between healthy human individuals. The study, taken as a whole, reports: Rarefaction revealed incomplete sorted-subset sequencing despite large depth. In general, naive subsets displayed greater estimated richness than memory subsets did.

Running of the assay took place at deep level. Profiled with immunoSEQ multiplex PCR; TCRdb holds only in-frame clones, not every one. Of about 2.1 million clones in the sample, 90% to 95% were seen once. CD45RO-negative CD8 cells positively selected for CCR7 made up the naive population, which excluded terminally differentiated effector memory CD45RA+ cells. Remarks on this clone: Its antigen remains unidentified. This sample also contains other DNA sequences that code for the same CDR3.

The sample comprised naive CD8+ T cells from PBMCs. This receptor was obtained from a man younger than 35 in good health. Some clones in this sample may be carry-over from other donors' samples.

The CDR3 sequence is CASSGGGNTEAFF. The CDR3 DNA reads as TGTGCCAGCAGTGGGGGTGGGAACACTGAAGCTTTCTTT. The rearrangement links TRBV9 to TRBJ1-1; weak D call: TRBD1 (5 bases). CDR3 length: 13 residues. The V and J ends lost 5 bases and 1 base respectively, with 9 bases between them. Germline V gives CDR1 SGDLS, CDR2 YYNGEE.